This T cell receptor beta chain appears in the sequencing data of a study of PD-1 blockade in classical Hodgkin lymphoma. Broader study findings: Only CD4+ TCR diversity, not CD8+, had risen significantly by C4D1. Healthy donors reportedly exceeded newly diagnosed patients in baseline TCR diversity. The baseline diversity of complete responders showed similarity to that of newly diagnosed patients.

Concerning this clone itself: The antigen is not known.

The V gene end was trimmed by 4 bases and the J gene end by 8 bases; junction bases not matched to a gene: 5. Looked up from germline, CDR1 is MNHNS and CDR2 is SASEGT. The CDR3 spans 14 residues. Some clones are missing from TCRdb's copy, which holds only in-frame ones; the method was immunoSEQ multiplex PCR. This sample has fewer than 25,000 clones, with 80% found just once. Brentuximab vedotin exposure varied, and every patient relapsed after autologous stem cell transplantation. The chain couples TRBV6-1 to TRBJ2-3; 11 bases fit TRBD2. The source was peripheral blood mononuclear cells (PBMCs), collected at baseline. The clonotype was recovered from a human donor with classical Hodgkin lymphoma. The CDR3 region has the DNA TGTGCCAGCAGTGGTAGCGGGGGGGCGGGTACGCAGTATTTT. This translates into CASSGSGGAGTQYF.